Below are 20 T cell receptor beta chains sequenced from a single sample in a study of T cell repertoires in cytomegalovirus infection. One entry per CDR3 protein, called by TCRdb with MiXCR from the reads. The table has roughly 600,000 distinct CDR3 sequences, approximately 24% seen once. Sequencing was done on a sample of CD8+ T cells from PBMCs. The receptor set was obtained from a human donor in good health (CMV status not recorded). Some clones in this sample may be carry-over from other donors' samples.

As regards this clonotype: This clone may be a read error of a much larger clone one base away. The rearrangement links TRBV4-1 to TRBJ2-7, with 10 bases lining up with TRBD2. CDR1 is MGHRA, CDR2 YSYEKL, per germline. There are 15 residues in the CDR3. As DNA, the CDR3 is TGCGCCAACAGCCAAGAACTAGCGGGGTCCTACGAGCAGTACTTC. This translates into CANSQELAGSYEQYF.

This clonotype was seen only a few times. The CDR3 nucleotides are TGTGCCAGCAGTTTATTTATTACCGGCCTAGCGGGGGGAAACAATGAGCAGTTCTTC. This encodes CASSLFITGLAGGNNEQFF. The chain uses TRBV28 and TRBJ2-1; 11 nucleotides align to TRBD2. Unmatched junction bases numbered 13, after V lost 1 base and J lost 5 bases. This CDR3 spans 19 amino acids. Germline V gene sequence: CDR1 MDHEN, CDR2 SYDVKM.

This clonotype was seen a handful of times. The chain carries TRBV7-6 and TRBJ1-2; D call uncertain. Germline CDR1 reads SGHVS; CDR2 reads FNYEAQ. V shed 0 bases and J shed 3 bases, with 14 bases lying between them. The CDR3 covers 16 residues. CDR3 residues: CASSLAIWEGDYGYTF. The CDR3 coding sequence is TGTGCCAGCAGCTTAGCGATATGGGAGGGAGACTATGGCTACACCTTC. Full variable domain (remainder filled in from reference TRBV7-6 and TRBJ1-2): GAGVSQSPRYKVTKRGQDVALRCDPISGHVSLYWYRQALGQGPEFLTYFNYEAQQDKSGLPNDRFSAERPEGSISTLTIQRTEQRDSAMYRCASSLAIWEGDYGYTFGSGTRLTVV.

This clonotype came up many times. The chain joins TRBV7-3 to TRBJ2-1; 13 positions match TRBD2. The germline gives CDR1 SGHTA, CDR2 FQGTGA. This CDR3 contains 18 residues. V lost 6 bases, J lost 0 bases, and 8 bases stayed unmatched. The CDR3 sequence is CASSYGTSGKSSYNEQFF. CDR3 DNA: TGTGCCAGCAGTTACGGGACTAGCGGGAAGAGCTCCTACAATGAGCAGTTCTTC.

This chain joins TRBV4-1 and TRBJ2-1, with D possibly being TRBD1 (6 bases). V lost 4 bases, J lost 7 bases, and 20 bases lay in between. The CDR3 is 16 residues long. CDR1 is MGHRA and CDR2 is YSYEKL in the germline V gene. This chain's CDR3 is CASSPPLGASSNEQFF. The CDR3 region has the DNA TGCGCCAGCAGCCCCCCCCTGGGGGCTAGCTCGAATGAGCAGTTCTTC.

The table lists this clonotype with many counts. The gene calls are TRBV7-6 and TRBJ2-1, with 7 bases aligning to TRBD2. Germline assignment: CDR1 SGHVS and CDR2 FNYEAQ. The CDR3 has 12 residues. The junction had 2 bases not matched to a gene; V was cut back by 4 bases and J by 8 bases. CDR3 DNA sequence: TGTGCCAGCAGCTCAACTAGCGATGAGCAGTTCTTC. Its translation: CASSSTSDEQFF.

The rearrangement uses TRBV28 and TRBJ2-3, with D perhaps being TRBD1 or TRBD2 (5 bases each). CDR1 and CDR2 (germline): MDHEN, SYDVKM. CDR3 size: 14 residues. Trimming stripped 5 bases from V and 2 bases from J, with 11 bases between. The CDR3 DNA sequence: TGTGCCAGCAGTCTCCGGGACGACACAGATACGCAGTATTTT. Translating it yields CASSLRDDTDTQYF.

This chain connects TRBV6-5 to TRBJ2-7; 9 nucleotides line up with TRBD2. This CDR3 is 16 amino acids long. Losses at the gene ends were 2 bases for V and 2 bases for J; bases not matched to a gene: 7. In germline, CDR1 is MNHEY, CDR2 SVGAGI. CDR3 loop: CASSYGWTSETYEQYF. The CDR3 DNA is TGTGCCAGCAGTTACGGGTGGACTAGCGAGACCTACGAGCAGTACTTC.

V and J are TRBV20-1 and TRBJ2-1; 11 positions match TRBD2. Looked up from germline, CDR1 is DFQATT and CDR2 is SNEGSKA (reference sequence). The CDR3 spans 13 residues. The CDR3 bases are TGCGTCCTACTAGCGGGGGAAATCAATGAGCAGTTCTTC. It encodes CVLLAGEINEQFF.

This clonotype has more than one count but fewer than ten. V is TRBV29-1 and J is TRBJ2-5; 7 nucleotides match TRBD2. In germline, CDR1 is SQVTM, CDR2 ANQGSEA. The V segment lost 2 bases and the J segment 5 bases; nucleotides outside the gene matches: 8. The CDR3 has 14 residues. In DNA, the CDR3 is TGCAGCGTTGAACCCGAGACTAGCAGGGAGACCCAGTACTTC. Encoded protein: CSVEPETSRETQYF. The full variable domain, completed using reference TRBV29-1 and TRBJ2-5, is SAVISQKPSRDICQRGTSLTIQCQVDSQVTMMFWYRQQPGQSLTLIATANQGSEATYESGFVIDKFPISRPNLTFSTLTVSNMSPEDSSIYLCSVEPETSRETQYFGPGTRLLVL.

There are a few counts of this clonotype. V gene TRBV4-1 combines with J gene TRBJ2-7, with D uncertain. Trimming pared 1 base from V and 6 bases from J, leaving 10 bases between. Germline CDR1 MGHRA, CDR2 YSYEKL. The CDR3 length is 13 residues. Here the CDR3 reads CASSQVPGFEQYF. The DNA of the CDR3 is TGCGCCAGCAGCCAAGTCCCCGGGTTCGAGCAGTACTTC.

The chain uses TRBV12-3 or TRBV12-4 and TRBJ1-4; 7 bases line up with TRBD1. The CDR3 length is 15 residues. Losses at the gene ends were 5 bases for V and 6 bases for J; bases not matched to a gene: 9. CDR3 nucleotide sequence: TGTGCCAGCAGTCCCCGGGAAGGGGGCTATGAAAAACTGTTTTTT. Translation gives CASSPREGGYEKLFF.

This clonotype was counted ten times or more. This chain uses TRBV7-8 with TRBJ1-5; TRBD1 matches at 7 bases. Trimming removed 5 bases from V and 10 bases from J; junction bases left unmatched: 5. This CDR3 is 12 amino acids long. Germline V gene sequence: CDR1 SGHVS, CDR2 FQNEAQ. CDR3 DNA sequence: TGTGCCAGCAGCCCGGACAGGTTTCCCCAGCATTTT. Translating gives CASSPDRFPQHF.

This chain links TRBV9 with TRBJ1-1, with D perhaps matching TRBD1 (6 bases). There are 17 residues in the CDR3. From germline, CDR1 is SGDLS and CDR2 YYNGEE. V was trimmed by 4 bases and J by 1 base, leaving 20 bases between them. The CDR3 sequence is CASSSALGGAENTEAFF. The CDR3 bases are TGTGCCAGCAGCTCCGCGTTAGGGGGGGCGGAGAACACTGAAGCTTTCTTT.

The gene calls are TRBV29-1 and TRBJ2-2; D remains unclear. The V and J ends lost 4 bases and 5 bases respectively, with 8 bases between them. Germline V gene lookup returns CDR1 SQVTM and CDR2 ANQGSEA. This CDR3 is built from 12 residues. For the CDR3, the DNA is TGCAGCGTTGGGATCGGGACCGGGGAGCTGTTTTTT. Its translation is CSVGIGTGELFF.

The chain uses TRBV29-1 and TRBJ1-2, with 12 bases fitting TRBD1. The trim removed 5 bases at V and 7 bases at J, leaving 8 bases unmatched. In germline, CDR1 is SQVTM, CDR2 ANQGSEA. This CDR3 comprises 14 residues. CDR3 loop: CSVTPGTGGPGYTF. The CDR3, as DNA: TGCAGCGTTACCCCGGGGACAGGGGGCCCTGGCTACACCTTC.

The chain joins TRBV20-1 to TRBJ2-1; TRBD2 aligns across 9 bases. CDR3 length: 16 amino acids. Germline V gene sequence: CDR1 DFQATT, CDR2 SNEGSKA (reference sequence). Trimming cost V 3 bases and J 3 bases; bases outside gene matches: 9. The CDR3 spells CSARGVTSGHYNEQFF. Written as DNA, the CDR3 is TGCAGTGCTAGGGGAGTGACTAGCGGCCACTACAATGAGCAGTTCTTC.

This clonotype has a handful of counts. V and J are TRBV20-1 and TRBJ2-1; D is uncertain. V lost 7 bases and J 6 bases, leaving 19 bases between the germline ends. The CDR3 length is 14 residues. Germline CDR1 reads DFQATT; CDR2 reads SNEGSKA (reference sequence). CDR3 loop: CSVPRRAPFNEQFF. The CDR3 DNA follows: TGCAGTGTTCCCCGCCGAGCCCCCTTCAATGAGCAGTTCTTC.

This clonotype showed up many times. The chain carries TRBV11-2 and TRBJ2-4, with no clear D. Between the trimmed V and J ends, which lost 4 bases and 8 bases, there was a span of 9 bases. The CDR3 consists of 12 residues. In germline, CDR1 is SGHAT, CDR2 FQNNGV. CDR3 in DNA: TGTGCCAGCAGCTCACAATATTACATTCAGTACTTC. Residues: CASSSQYYIQYF.

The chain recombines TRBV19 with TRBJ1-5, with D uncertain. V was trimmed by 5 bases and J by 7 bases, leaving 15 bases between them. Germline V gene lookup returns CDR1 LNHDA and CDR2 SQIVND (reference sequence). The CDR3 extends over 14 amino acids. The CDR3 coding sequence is TGTGCCAGTAGTCCCCGGGTAGGTTACCAGCCCCAGCATTTT. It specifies CASSPRVGYQPQHF.